This T cell receptor beta chain emerged from a study of regulatory T cells in long-lasting Graves disease. The time point: newly diagnosed GD, antithyroid drugs for less than 3 months. Making the TCR library involved RNA that had been extracted from PBMCs. Arm-PCR of CDR3 regions and iRepertoire HTBI primers were the basis on which TCR beta libraries were built. Each CDR3 protein is one row after TCRdb ran MiXCR on the multiplex PCR reads. Among approximately 540,000 distinct CDR3 sequences listed, around 12% were seen once. The CDR3 extends over 13 amino acids. Germline CDR1 is MNHNS and CDR2 is SASEGT. The ends lost 7 bases at V and 7 bases at J; junction bases unmatched: 5. The same specimen was also included in a second study, on T cells in Graves' hyperthyroidism and ophthalmopathy.

The source of this sequence is a woman aged 25 to 39 with Graves disease. This chain connects TRBV6-1 to TRBJ1-5; 9 nucleotides match TRBD1. The input for sequencing was peripheral blood mononuclear cells (PBMCs), taken at new diagnosis, from a patient treated with antithyroid drugs. The CDR3 region is CASMGQGQQPQHF. DNA for the CDR3: TGTGCCAGCATGGGACAGGGACAGCAGCCCCAGCATTTT.